This TCR beta chain was recorded in a study of post-analysis software for immune sequencing data. Unique molecular identifiers were present in the TCR beta cDNA libraries. In TCRdb, the PCR reads were re-called with MiXCR into one record per CDR3 protein. The sample carries 600,000 to 700,000 distinct CDR3 sequences, around 60% recorded once. The TCR was taken from a girl aged 2-10 years with multiple sclerosis. The specimen was blood.

CDR3 sequence (DNA): TGTGCCAGCAGCAAAGGGGCCAGATTAAGGAACAATGAGCAGTTCTTC. It codes for CASSKGARLRNNEQFF. The rearrangement uses TRBV21-1 and TRBJ2-1; the tabulated D call, TRBD2, remains unverified against the DNA. TRBV21-1 corresponds to a pseudogene. The CDR3 consists of 16 residues.